These T cell receptor beta chains were read from a single sample in a study of blood T cells in healthy people across ages. In TCRdb, the 5' RACE reads were re-called with MiXCR into one record per CDR3 protein. The table records over 1,300,000 distinct CDR3 sequences, around 59% of them present only once. Specimen: blood. The receptors shown here come from a man between 18 and 35 years old in good health. The CDR3 runs from the conserved cysteine through the conserved F or W. Fields, in order: V gene, clone size, J gene, D gene, CDR3 DNA, CDR3 protein. D genes are given only for firm matches. A clone size is listed for some rows: how often the clone was seen (once, few, many), or a class if it is expanded.

TRBV3-1	NA	TRBJ2-5	NA	TGTGCCAGCAGCCCTCGGGGATATCGGACCCAGTACTTC	CASSPRGYRTQYF
TRBV28	NA	TRBJ2-1	NA	TGTGCCAGCACCCAGGGCGCCTACAATGAGCAGTTCTTC	CASTQGAYNEQFF
TRBV5-1	NA	TRBJ2-5	TRBD2	TGCGCCAGCAGCTTGGCTACCAGCGGGGAGCAAGAGACCCAGTACTTC	CASSLATSGEQETQYF
TRBV4-2	NA	TRBJ1-2	NA	TGTGCCAGCAGCCAAGAGCTGGCGGTCTATGGCTACACCTTC	CASSQELAVYGYTF
TRBV7-9	NA	TRBJ2-1	TRBD2	TGTGCCAGCAGCTTAAGTTTTGGAGCGGGAGTTTACAATGAGCAGTTCTTC	CASSLSFGAGVYNEQFF
TRBV5-1	NA	TRBJ2-7	TRBD2	TGCGCCAGTCAACTAGCGGGTAGCTCCTACGAGCAGTACTTC	CASQLAGSSYEQYF
TRBV4-3	few	TRBJ2-3	NA	TGCGCCAGCAGCCAAGAGGGTATCAGCACAGATACGCAGTATTTT	CASSQEGISTDTQYF
TRBV2	once	TRBJ2-3	TRBD2	TGTGCCAGCAGTATCCCCCTAGCGGGGGGCGCGGATACGCAGTATTTT	CASSIPLAGGADTQYF
TRBV12-3/TRBV12-4	NA	TRBJ2-3	TRBD1	TGTGCCAGTCACCGGGACAGGGGGGTGGATACGCAGTATTTT	CASHRDRGVDTQYF
TRBV2	NA	TRBJ2-3	NA	TGTGCCAGCAGTGAAGAAGGGACTAGCACAGATACGCAGTATTTT	CASSEEGTSTDTQYF
TRBV6-1	NA	TRBJ2-5	NA	TGTGCCAGCAGTGAATATGCAGGAAACGCCCTGGAGACCCAGTACTTC	CASSEYAGNALETQYF
TRBV6-1	NA	TRBJ2-5	NA	TGTGCCAGCAGTGCAAATCCAGGTCGGACAGAGACCCAGTACTTC	CASSANPGRTETQYF
TRBV28	NA	TRBJ2-5	NA	TGTGCCAGCACACCGGGTTGGGCTTATGCCTTGGCCCAAGAGACCCAGTACTTC	CASTPGWAYALAQETQYF
TRBV4-2	NA	TRBJ2-7	NA	TGTGCCAGCAGCCCCTTTATAGCCTCCTACGAGCAGTACTTC	CASSPFIASYEQYF
TRBV4-3	NA	TRBJ2-7	NA	TGCGCCAGCAGCCAAGAGGCACTAGTTTCTTACGAGCAGTACTTC	CASSQEALVSYEQYF
TRBV7-9	NA	TRBJ1-1	NA	TGTGCCAGCAGCCCCGTCGAAGGCCCTGAAGCTTTCTTT	CASSPVEGPEAFF
TRBV4-3	NA	TRBJ2-5	TRBD2	TGCGCCAGCAGCCAAGAGTCGGGGGGGCTAGGGAATGAGCAGTACTTC	CASSQESGGLGNEQYF
TRBV5-1	NA	TRBJ2-3	TRBD2	TGCGCCAGCAGCTTTACTAGCGGGAGAGATACGCAGTATTTT	CASSFTSGRDTQYF
TRBV6-2/TRBV6-3	once	TRBJ2-3	NA	TGTGCCAGCAGTTACCGGGACATATACACAGATACGCAGTATTTT	CASSYRDIYTDTQYF
TRBV18	NA	TRBJ2-3	TRBD2	TGTGCCAGCTCCCCTTTAAGCGGGAGCGGCACAGATACGCAGTATTTT	CASSPLSGSGTDTQYF
TRBV25-1	NA	TRBJ2-1	NA	TGTGCCAGCAGCAGGAGGCAGGGGGGGTGGGTCAATGAGCAGTTCTTC	CASSRRQGGWVNEQFF
TRBV4-1	NA	TRBJ1-3	NA	TGCGCCAGCAGCCAAGGCGTCTATCGAAACACCATATATTTT	CASSQGVYRNTIYF
TRBV28	few	TRBJ2-3	NA	TGTGCCAGCAGTTTAAGCCGAGGGGGATCAGATACGCAGTATTTT	CASSLSRGGSDTQYF
TRBV21-1	NA	TRBJ2-7	NA	TGTGCCAGCAGCAAAGCGCTGTTCATAAGGGACAGCTCCTACGAGCAGTACTTC	CASSKALFIRDSSYEQYF
TRBV20-1	NA	TRBJ2-3	NA	TGCAGTGCCCCCCCGGGGGGCACAGATACGCAGTATTTT	CSAPPGGTDTQYF
TRBV29-1	few	TRBJ2-7	TRBD2	TGCAGCGCGTGGACTAGCGGGAGTCACGAGCAGTACTTC	CSAWTSGSHEQYF
TRBV27	NA	TRBJ2-7	NA	TGTGCCAGCAGTGTAGACACTCCTGGGATAAGCTCCTACGAGCAGTACTTC	CASSVDTPGISSYEQYF
TRBV20-1	NA	TRBJ2-5	NA	TGCAGTGCTAGTGGAACAGGGCAAGAGACCCAGTACTTC	CSASGTGQETQYF
TRBV29-1	NA	TRBJ2-5	TRBD1	TGCAGCGTTGAGATCCCGGCAGGGGGCTTTCAAGAGACCCAGTACTTC	CSVEIPAGGFQETQYF
TRBV4-2	NA	TRBJ2-7	NA	TGTGCCAGCAGCCAAGCGAGGGTGGATGAGCAGTACTTC	CASSQARVDEQYF
TRBV7-2	NA	TRBJ2-3	TRBD2	TGTGCCAGCAGCGCACAATCCGGGACTAGCCCACTCGATACGCAGTATTTT	CASSAQSGTSPLDTQYF
TRBV9	once	TRBJ2-7	TRBD1	TGTGCCAGCAGCGTAGCCTGGACAGGGGGCTACAATGAGCAGTACTTC	CASSVAWTGGYNEQYF
TRBV12-3/TRBV12-4	few	TRBJ1-5	NA	TGTGCCAGCAGTTTGGGCACCGCGGGGCAGCCCCAGCATTTT	CASSLGTAGQPQHF
TRBV5-1	NA	TRBJ2-1	NA	TGCGCCAGCAGCCGTCGAGGAACGGGGCCTAGGGACCCTGACAATGAGCAGTTCTTC	CASSRRGTGPRDPDNEQFF
TRBV6-5	few	TRBJ2-7	NA	TGTGCCAGCAGTCCAGGTTGGAATTACGAGCAGTACTTC	CASSPGWNYEQYF
TRBV12-3/TRBV12-4	NA	TRBJ1-1	TRBD1	TGTGCCAGCAGAAGGAACAGGGGGCAACTCTTGAACACTGAAGCTTTCTTT	CASRRNRGQLLNTEAFF